The next 24 T cell receptor beta chains were all read from a single sample in a study of identical twins. TCRdb passed the 5' RACE reads through MiXCR, listing each CDR3 protein once. The sample lists 420,000 or so distinct CDR3 sequences; around a sixth were seen once. The sequenced material came from naive T cells sorted from blood. The source of these receptors is a middle-aged man in good health.

CDR3 sequence: CASSQDRGKAGARQETQYF. CDR3 nucleotides: TGTGCCAGCAGCCAAGATCGGGGGAAAGCGGGAGCCCGACAAGAGACCCAGTACTTC. This rearrangement joins TRBV4-2 to TRBJ2-5, with TRBD2 matching 8 bases. V shed 0 bases and J 2 bases; nucleotides not matched to a gene: 14. The CDR3 totals 19 residues. The V gene's germline CDR1 is LGHNA and CDR2 YNFKEQ.

CDR3 sequence reads: CASSPLAVAAEAFF. The DNA for the CDR3 is TGTGCCAGCTCACCACTGGCAGTAGCGGCTGAAGCTTTCTTT. This chain connects TRBV18 to TRBJ1-1; D uncertain. Trimming shortened V by 1 base and J by 6 bases, and 12 bases separated the two germline ends. Germline CDR1 and CDR2: KGHSH and LQKENI. The CDR3 is made up of 14 amino acids. Variable domain in full (rest from reference TRBV18 and TRBJ1-1): NAGVMQNPRHLVRRRGQEARLRCSPMKGHSHVYWYRQLPEEGLKFMVYLQKENIIDESGMPKERFSAEFPKEGPSILRIQQVVRGDSAAYFCASSPLAVAAEAFFGQGTRLTVV.

This clonotype was recorded many times. The rearrangement joins TRBV28 to TRBJ1-4; no definite D call. CDR1 and CDR2 from the germline V gene are MDHEN and SYDVKM. The CDR3 is 15 amino acids. Trimming removed 5 bases at V and 7 bases at J, with 17 bases between. CDR3 loop: CASSADSLWSEKLFF. CDR3 DNA: TGTGCCAGCAGTGCGGACTCTCTCTGGAGTGAAAAACTGTTTTTT.

This rearrangement joins TRBV5-6 to TRBJ2-3, with 11 bases fitting TRBD1. The CDR3 has 17 amino acids. Germline lookup yields CDR1 SGHDT and CDR2 YYEEEE. J gave up 5 bases and V 4 bases, and 12 bases lay outside the gene matches. CDR3 protein: CASSPPVGTGGLDTQYF. CDR3 in DNA: TGTGCCAGCAGCCCTCCGGTCGGGACAGGGGGATTAGATACGCAGTATTTT. The variable domain in full, completed from reference TRBV5-6 and TRBJ2-3, reads DAGVTQSPTHLIKTRGQQVTLRCSPKSGHDTVSWYQQALGQGPQFIFQYYEEEERQRGNFPDRFSGHQFPNYSSELNVNALLLGDSALYLCASSPPVGTGGLDTQYFGPGTRLTVL.

The chain combines TRBV7-2 with TRBJ2-7; 9 nucleotides agree with TRBD1. Germline V gene lookup returns CDR1 SGHTA and CDR2 FQGNSA. The CDR3 is 15 residues long. Germline trimming cut 0 bases from V and 5 bases from J; bases unmatched to any gene: 5. The CDR3 loop is CASSLATGGPDEQYF. The DNA for the CDR3 is TGTGCCAGCAGCTTAGCGACAGGGGGTCCAGACGAGCAGTACTTC.

This clonotype was counted only a few times. The chain combines TRBV7-6 with TRBJ2-1; TRBD2 matches 9 bases. Germline V CDR1 and CDR2: SGHVS, FNYEAQ. CDR3 length: 17 residues. J gave up 4 bases and V 4 bases, and 11 bases lay outside the gene matches. The CDR3 reads CASSYGGLAIEYNEQFF. The CDR3 coding sequence is TGTGCCAGCAGCTACGGCGGACTAGCGATTGAATACAATGAGCAGTTCTTC.

This clonotype was seen a few times. In DNA, the CDR3 is TGCGCCAGCAGCTATCCCATGACAGGGGGCGCCGACAATGAGCAGTTCTTC. Translated: CASSYPMTGGADNEQFF. The rearrangement uses TRBV5-1 and TRBJ2-1; TRBD1 matches at 10 bases. V gave up 3 bases and J gave up 5 bases; unmatched junction bases: 11. Germline loops: CDR1 SGHRS, CDR2 YFSETQ. This CDR3 is 17 amino acids long. The whole variable domain, remainder taken from reference TRBV5-1 and TRBJ2-1, is KAGVTQTPRYLIKTRGQQVTLSCSPISGHRSVSWYQQTPGQGLQFLFEYFSETQRNKGNFPGRFSGRQFSNSRSEMNVSTLELGDSALYLCASSYPMTGGADNEQFFGPGTRLTVL.

The sample holds a few counts of this clonotype. This chain links TRBV5-5 with TRBJ2-3; 8 nucleotides match TRBD2. This CDR3 region has 14 residues. Unmatched junction bases numbered 5, after V lost 3 bases and J lost 5 bases. Germline V gene data show CDR1 as SGHKS and CDR2 as YYEKEE (reference sequence). CDR3 in amino acids: CASSSLGGGDTQYF. DNA for the CDR3: TGTGCCAGCAGCTCACTCGGGGGGGGAGATACGCAGTATTTT.

The chain recombines TRBV23-1 with TRBJ2-7; D gene unclear. TRBV23-1 is marked as an open reading frame, function uncertain. V lost 0 bases and J 5 bases, leaving 17 bases between the germline ends. This CDR3 contains 16 residues. CDR3 DNA sequence: TGCGCCAGCAGTCAATCGAACAACCCCTTAGCCGACGAGCAGTACTTC. Its protein product is CASSQSNNPLADEQYF.

Ten or more counts support this clonotype. This chain connects TRBV11-2 to TRBJ1-4; 8 bases match TRBD1. CDR1 SGHAT and CDR2 FQNNGV come from the germline V gene. This CDR3 has 17 residues. With 1 base clipped from V and 9 bases from J, the junction kept 13 bases outside the gene matches. The CDR3 sequence: CASSLGIWTGKVQKLFF. The CDR3 DNA follows: TGTGCCAGCAGCTTAGGGATCTGGACAGGGAAAGTTCAAAAACTGTTTTTT.

This clonotype has at least ten counts. The CDR3 DNA reads as TGTGCCAGCAGCAAACCGGGACTCGGAAACGAGCAGTTCTTC. Encoded protein: CASSKPGLGNEQFF. This chain joins TRBV7-2 and TRBJ2-1, with TRBD2 as a possible D gene (6 bases). V was trimmed by 5 bases and J by 10 bases, leaving 18 bases between them. The germline V gene has CDR1 SGHTA and CDR2 FQGNSA. The CDR3 loop spans 14 amino acids.

The chain combines TRBV20-1 with TRBJ2-1; 10 bases agree with TRBD2. This CDR3 spans 13 amino acids. V lost 8 bases to trimming and J lost 4 bases; unmatched junction nucleotides: 5. Germline CDR1 and CDR2: DFQATT and SNEGSKA (reference sequence). DNA for the CDR3: TGCAGTACCGGACTAGCGGCATACAATGAGCAGTTCTTC. This codes for CSTGLAAYNEQFF.

This clonotype was counted only a few times. The chain is built from TRBV2 and TRBJ2-1; 9 bases fit TRBD2. This CDR3 has 14 amino acids. The germline gives CDR1 SNHLY, CDR2 FYNNEI. Losses at the gene ends were 6 bases for V and 7 bases for J; bases not matched to a gene: 7. The CDR3 coding sequence is TGTGCCAGCAGATTTAGACTAGCGGTAAATGAGCAGTTCTTC. Amino acids: CASRFRLAVNEQFF.

In its sample, this clonotype was seen a few times. V and J are TRBV5-1 and TRBJ2-1, with TRBD2 as a possible D gene (7 bases). Germline-derived CDR1 and CDR2 are SGHRS and YFSETQ. The CDR3 extends over 14 amino acids. V lost 0 bases and J lost 8, with 12 bases in between. The CDR3 sequence is CASSLVGGGDEQFF. The DNA of the CDR3 is TGCGCCAGCAGCTTGGTGGGCGGGGGCGATGAGCAGTTCTTC.

Only a few counts were recorded for this clonotype. V is TRBV20-1 and J is TRBJ1-2; TRBD1 aligns across 9 bases. The CDR3 has 15 residues. CDR1 and CDR2 (germline): DFQATT, SNEGSKA (reference sequence). J gave up 4 bases and V 3 bases, and 9 bases lay outside the gene matches. CDR3 bases: TGCAGTGCTAGGGGAAGGGGACAGGGTTTCTATGGCTACACCTTC. Residues: CSARGRGQGFYGYTF.

The chain uses TRBV7-2 and TRBJ2-7, with D perhaps matching TRBD1 (5 bases). Between the trimmed V and J ends, which lost 2 bases and 7 bases, there was a span of 18 bases. The CDR3 length is 15 residues. CDR1 is SGHTA, CDR2 FQGNSA, per germline. The CDR3: CASSLRGGANREQYF. CDR3 DNA sequence: TGTGCCAGCAGCTTAAGGGGTGGAGCGAATAGAGAGCAGTACTTC. Filled out from reference TRBV7-2 and TRBJ2-7, the complete variable domain reads GAGVSQSPSNKVTEKGKDVELRCDPISGHTALYWYRQSLGQGLEFLIYFQGNSAPDKSGLPSDRFSAERTGGSVSTLTIQRTQQEDSAVYLCASSLRGGANREQYFGPGTRLTVT.

This clonotype has just a few counts. V gene TRBV15 combines with J gene TRBJ1-2; possibly TRBD1 for D (5 bases). Trimming cost V 5 bases and J 4 bases, with 14 bases left between them. CDR1 and CDR2 from the germline V gene are LNHNV and YYDKDF (reference sequence). The CDR3 is made up of 14 amino acids. CDR3 region: CATSFRDRAYGYTF. The CDR3 DNA is TGTGCCACCAGCTTCCGGGACCGCGCCTATGGCTACACCTTC. Variable domain in full (rest from reference TRBV15 and TRBJ1-2): DAMVIQNPRYQVTQFGKPVTLSCSQTLNHNVMYWYQQKSSQAPKLLFHYYDKDFNNEADTPDNFQSRRPNTSFCFLDIRSPGLGDTAMYLCATSFRDRAYGYTFGSGTRLTVV.

There are a few counts of this clonotype. This rearrangement joins TRBV5-1 to TRBJ1-2; D is uncertain. Germline V lookup: CDR1 SGHRS, CDR2 YFSETQ. The germline V and J ends were trimmed by 0 bases and 4 bases, with 10 bases remaining between them. The CDR3 has 14 amino acids. The CDR3 spells CASSLDSGPYGYTF. The CDR3, as DNA: TGCGCCAGCAGCTTGGATAGCGGACCCTATGGCTACACCTTC.

This clonotype was detected only a few times. The chain couples TRBV5-1 to TRBJ2-1, with 10 bases that match TRBD1. This CDR3 region has 15 residues. J gave up 3 bases and V 5 bases, and 5 bases lay outside the gene matches. CDR1 is SGHRS and CDR2 is YFSETQ in the germline V gene. The CDR3 DNA reads TGCGCCAGCAGGACCGGGACAGGGGACTACAATGAGCAGTTCTTC. It is translated as CASRTGTGDYNEQFF. The full variable domain, with the rest looked up from reference TRBV5-1 and TRBJ2-1, is KAGVTQTPRYLIKTRGQQVTLSCSPISGHRSVSWYQQTPGQGLQFLFEYFSETQRNKGNFPGRFSGRQFSNSRSEMNVSTLELGDSALYLCASRTGTGDYNEQFFGPGTRLTVL.

The chain couples TRBV5-1 to TRBJ2-4; 9 bases are shared with TRBD2. J was trimmed by 2 bases and V by 1 base; bases with no gene match: 10. The CDR3 is 18 residues long. Germline CDR1 is SGHRS and CDR2 is YFSETQ. The CDR3 spells CASSLSSASGKTKNIQYF. The DNA of the CDR3 is TGCGCCAGCAGCTTGTCCTCGGCTAGCGGGAAAACCAAAAACATTCAGTACTTC.

The chain employs TRBV6-2 or TRBV6-3 and TRBJ2-7, with unresolved D. This CDR3 has 14 amino acids. In germline, CDR1 is MNHEY, CDR2 SVGEGT. V was cut by 4 bases and J by 3 bases, with 13 bases left in between. CDR3 nucleotide sequence: TGTGCCAGCAGTTCATTGATACAGCTCTACGAGCAGTACTTC. It encodes CASSSLIQLYEQYF.

V is TRBV15 and J is TRBJ2-5; a possible D gene is TRBD1 (5 bases). This CDR3 has 13 amino acids. Germline loops: CDR1 LNHNV, CDR2 YYDKDF (reference sequence). V was pared by 1 base and J by 4 bases, with 7 bases between. Here the CDR3 DNA reads TGTGCCACCAGCAGAGTTAGGGGAGAGACCCAGTACTTC. It specifies CATSRVRGETQYF. The full variable domain, in which reference TRBV15 and TRBJ2-5 provide the parts outside the CDR3, is DAMVIQNPRYQVTQFGKPVTLSCSQTLNHNVMYWYQQKSSQAPKLLFHYYDKDFNNEADTPDNFQSRRPNTSFCFLDIRSPGLGDTAMYLCATSRVRGETQYFGPGTRLLVL.

This clonotype was observed many times. The V call is TRBV12-3 or TRBV12-4, the J call TRBJ2-6; TRBD1 is a possible D gene (6 bases). The CDR3 consists of 19 residues. V was pared by 2 bases and J by 4 bases, with 21 bases between. For the CDR3, the DNA is TGTGCCAGCAGTTTATCTGTGACAGGAGGCCTCGGGGGGGCCAACGTCCTGACTTTC. Its translation is CASSLSVTGGLGGANVLTF.

The chain is built from TRBV7-2 and TRBJ2-1; D perhaps matches TRBD2 (6 bases). CDR1 is SGHTA and CDR2 is FQGNSA in the germline V gene. The CDR3 has 14 amino acids. Between the trimmed V and J ends, which lost 3 bases and 4 bases, there was a span of 10 bases. The CDR3 nucleotides read TGTGCCAGCAGCTTGTCGGGGGTTTACAATGAGCAGTTCTTC. Amino acids: CASSLSGVYNEQFF.